A selection of T cell receptor beta chains follows, all from one sample in a study of blood T cell repertoires in COVID-19. Sequencing was performed with immunoSEQ multiplex PCR; in TCRdb, only in-frame clones are kept and a portion is missing. This sample yields a few hundred thousand clones, of which roughly 84% are seen a single time; 3% to 4.5% belongs to the top ten. The source material was peripheral blood. These TCRs come from a woman aged 80 or older with acute or convalescent COVID-19. The conserved cysteine and the conserved F or W are not part of the CDR3 here. Fields, in order: J gene, V gene, CDR3 length, CDR3 protein.

TRBJ1-1,TRBV5-4,12,ASSLQGLGTEAF
TRBJ2-2,TRBV30,12,AWSVGTGTGELF
TRBJ2-1,TRBV10-3,11,AISDSGVHEQF
TRBJ1-4,TRBV6-1,13,ASSDPGFTNEKLF
TRBJ2-6,TRBV18,16,ASSPIVRGSSGANVLT
TRBJ2-1,TRBV15,15,ATSRDTLGGTYNEQF
TRBJ2-1,TRBV20-1,12,SASPSGRHNEQF
TRBJ1-1,TRBV2,11,ASSEGQGIEAF
TRBJ1-4,TRBV6-5,12,ASMTGAIGEKLF
TRBJ2-2,TRBV2,13,ASSVTGGATGELF
TRBJ2-1,TRBV25-1,13,ASSESPSSYNEQF
TRBJ1-2,TRBV6-5,12,ASRTGSWGYGYT
TRBJ1-1,TRBV19,10,ASSVTYTEAF
TRBJ2-1,TRBV18,11,ASSPPSYNEQF
TRBJ2-7,TRBV6-6,14,ASSYSGQPYSYEQY
TRBJ1-3,TRBV28,14,ASSLVGGLIGNTIY
TRBJ1-2,TRBV7-6,13,ASSPRDRGTKGYT
TRBJ2-5,TRBV7-2,15,ASSLATGSGYGETQY
TRBJ1-3,TRBV4-2,14,ASSQARGEAGNTIY
TRBJ2-3,TRBV7-9,11,ASSLLSTDTQY
TRBJ1-6,TRBV2,12,ASSDVAGRSPLH
TRBJ1-5,TRBV10-1,12,ASPMGQGIQPQH